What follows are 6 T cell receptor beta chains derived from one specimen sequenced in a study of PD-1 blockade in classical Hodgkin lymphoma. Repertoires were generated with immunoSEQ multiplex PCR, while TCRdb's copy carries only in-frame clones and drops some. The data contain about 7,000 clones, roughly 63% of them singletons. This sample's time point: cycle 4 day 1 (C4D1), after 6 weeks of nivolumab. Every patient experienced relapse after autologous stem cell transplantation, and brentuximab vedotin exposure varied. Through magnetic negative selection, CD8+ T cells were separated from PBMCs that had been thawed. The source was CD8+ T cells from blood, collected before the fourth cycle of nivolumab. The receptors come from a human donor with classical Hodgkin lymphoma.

The CDR3 sequence is CASTPTYEQYF. CDR3 sequence (DNA): TGTGCCAGCACCCCGACTTACGAGCAGTACTTC. The chain is built from TRBV6-5 and TRBJ2-7; D remains unclear. Germline V gene lookup returns CDR1 MNHEY and CDR2 SVGAGI. V lost 7 bases and J 4 bases, leaving 8 bases between the germline ends. The CDR3 runs 11 residues.

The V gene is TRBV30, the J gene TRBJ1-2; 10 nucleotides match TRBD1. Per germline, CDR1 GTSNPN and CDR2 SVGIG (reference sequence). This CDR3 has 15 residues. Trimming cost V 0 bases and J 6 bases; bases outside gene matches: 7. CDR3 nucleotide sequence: TGTGCCTGGAGTGTGGGCTACGGGACAGGGGATGGCTACACCTTC. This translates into CAWSVGYGTGDGYTF. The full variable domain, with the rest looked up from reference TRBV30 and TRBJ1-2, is SQTIHQWPATLVQPVGSPLSLECTVEGTSNPNLYWYRQAAGRGLQLLFYSVGIGQISSEVPQNLSASRPQDRQFILSSKKLLLSDSGFYLCAWSVGYGTGDGYTFGSGTRLTVV.

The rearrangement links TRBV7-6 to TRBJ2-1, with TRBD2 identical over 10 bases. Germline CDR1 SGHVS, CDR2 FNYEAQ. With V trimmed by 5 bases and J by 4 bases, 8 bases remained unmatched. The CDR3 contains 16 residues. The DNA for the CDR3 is TGTGCCAGCAGCCTATCACTGGGACTAGCGTACAATGAGCAGTTCTTC. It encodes CASSLSLGLAYNEQFF.

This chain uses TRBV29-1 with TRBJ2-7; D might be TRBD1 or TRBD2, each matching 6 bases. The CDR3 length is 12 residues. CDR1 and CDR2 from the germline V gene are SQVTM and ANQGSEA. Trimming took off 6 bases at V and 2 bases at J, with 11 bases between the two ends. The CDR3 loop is CSVNGGPYEQYF. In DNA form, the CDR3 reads TGCAGCGTGAATGGGGGGCCCTACGAGCAGTACTTC.

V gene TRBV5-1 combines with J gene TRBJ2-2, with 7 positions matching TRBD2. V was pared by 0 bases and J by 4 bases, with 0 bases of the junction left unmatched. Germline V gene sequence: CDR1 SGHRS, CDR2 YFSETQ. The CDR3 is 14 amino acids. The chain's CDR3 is CASSLGGGTGELFF. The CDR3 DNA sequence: TGCGCCAGCAGCTTGGGCGGGGGCACCGGGGAGCTGTTTTTT.

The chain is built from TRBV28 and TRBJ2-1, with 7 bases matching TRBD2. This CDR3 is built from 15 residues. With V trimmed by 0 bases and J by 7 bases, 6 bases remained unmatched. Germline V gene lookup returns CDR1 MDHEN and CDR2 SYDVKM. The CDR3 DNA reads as TGTGCCAGCAGTTTATGGCGGGAGAAGGTAAATGAGCAGTTCTTC. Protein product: CASSLWREKVNEQFF.